This T cell receptor beta chain was recovered during a study of blood T cell repertoires in COVID-19. Study at large: COVID-19 samples from acute and convalescent phases originated in the United States, Italy and Spain. T cells, B-cell-depleted T cells, or PBMCs provided the cDNA or gDNA that served as material.

The authors' processing: Reference gene primer amplification in the assay estimated nucleated cell counts. Profiling relied on immunoSEQ multiplex PCR, and the TCRdb table lists in-frame clones only, not all of them. V, J and clone size were drawn from that table, and D and trimming were deduced from the DNA. Of approximately 250,000 clones listed, 75% to 90% are singletons. A single count supports this clone. Germline CDR1 and CDR2: LNHDA and SQIVND (reference sequence). This CDR3 comprises 15 residues. V was pared by 7 bases and J by 7 bases, with 8 bases of the junction left unmatched. This rearrangement joins TRBV19 to TRBJ2-1, with TRBD2 identical over 12 bases. Material: peripheral blood. The sequence was collected from a man under 40 with active or convalescent COVID-19. CDR3 bases: TGTGCCAGTAAACTAGCGGGGGGCACCCCGAATGAGCAGTTCTTC. It translates to CASKLAGGTPNEQFF.